This entry is about one T cell receptor (beta chain). This specimen comes from a study of preoperative IRX-2 immunotherapy in early breast cancer. Treatment noted: preoperative locoregional IRX-2 cytokine immunotherapy. Using immunoSEQ multiplex PCR, the repertoire was profiled, and TCRdb retains in-frame clones only, with some absent. The sample includes around 43,000 clones, roughly 80% seen only once; the top ten take more than 0.9%. V lost 4 bases, J lost 3 bases, and 8 bases stayed unmatched. Germline assignment: CDR1 MNHGY and CDR2 SAAAGT. There are 15 residues in the CDR3. The rearrangement joins TRBV6-8 to TRBJ2-7; 8 positions agree with TRBD1. The clonotype originates from a human donor with breast cancer. This specimen consisted of tumor tissue, obtained after IRX-2 immunotherapy. The CDR3, as DNA: TGTGCCAGCAGTTCCCGACAGGGGTCCTACTACGAGCAGTACTTC. This translates into CASSSRQGSYYEQYF.